Listed below are T cell receptor beta chains from one sample, sequenced in a study of blood T cell repertoires in COVID-19. Sequencing used immunoSEQ multiplex PCR; TCRdb keeps in-frame clones, though not all of them. The sample yields some 120,000 clones, more than 70% seen once. Sequences were obtained from peripheral blood. The source is a woman of 80 years or more with COVID-19, enrolled during active disease. Each CDR3 is given with its conserved first and last residue. The D gene is left open where the match is weak. Clone size appears in some rows only: once, few, many, or a class for an expanded clone.

J gene,V gene,clone size,D gene,CDR3 protein,CDR3 DNA
TRBJ2-7,TRBV15,NA,NA,CATSSNRRTSYEQYF,TGTGCCACCAGCAGTAACAGGCGAACCTCCTACGAGCAGTACTTC
TRBJ2-7,TRBV28,NA,TRBD2,CASSLGSGLAQEQYF,TGTGCCAGCAGTTTAGGGTCGGGACTAGCTCAAGAGCAGTACTTC
TRBJ1-1,TRBV29-1,NA,NA,CSASGGYTEAFF,TGCAGCGCGTCGGGGGGCTACACTGAAGCTTTCTTT
TRBJ1-1,TRBV11-3,NA,NA,CASSLGGGEAFF,TGTGCCAGCAGCTTAGGAGGGGGTGAAGCTTTCTTT
TRBJ2-2,TRBV7-3,NA,TRBD2,CASSSSGTNTGELFF,TGTGCCAGCAGCTCTAGCGGGACGAACACCGGGGAGCTGTTTTTT
TRBJ2-7,TRBV6-2/TRBV6-3,NA,NA,CASSYSMPAGGTYEQYF,TGTGCCAGCAGTTACTCGATGCCGGCCGGGGGTACCTACGAGCAGTACTTC
TRBJ2-3,TRBV5-1,few,NA,CASRQDGYRTDTQYF,TGCGCCAGCAGACAGGACGGCTATCGCACAGATACGCAGTATTTT
TRBJ1-2,TRBV3-1/TRBV3-2,NA,NA,CASSQGAGVRGYTF,TGTGCCAGCAGCCAGGGGGCCGGCGTGAGGGGCTACACCTTC
TRBJ1-4,TRBV7-2,NA,TRBD1,CASSSSTGANEKLFF,TGTGCCAGCAGCTCCTCGACAGGGGCTAATGAAAAACTGTTTTTT
TRBJ1-6,TRBV27,NA,NA,CASSLGVNSPLHF,TGTGCCAGCAGTTTAGGAGTAAATTCACCCCTCCACTTT
TRBJ2-2,TRBV2,NA,NA,CASTPLATATGELFF,TGTGCCAGCACCCCACTAGCTACTGCCACCGGGGAGCTGTTTTTT
TRBJ2-1,TRBV20-1,NA,NA,CSAGRGEQFF,TGCAGTGCTGGAAGAGGGGAGCAGTTCTTC
TRBJ2-7,TRBV9,NA,TRBD1,CASYWGQTLSYEQYF,TGTGCCAGTTACTGGGGACAGACCCTATCCTACGAGCAGTACTTC
TRBJ2-7,TRBV28,NA,NA,CASSFLAEQYF,TGTGCCAGCAGTTTTTTGGCCGAGCAGTACTTC
TRBJ1-3,TRBV28,NA,TRBD1,CASSTGGKISGNTIYF,TGTGCCAGCTCCACAGGGGGCAAGATCTCTGGAAACACCATATATTTT
TRBJ1-1,TRBV28,NA,TRBD1,CASSLWDPNRGAFF,TGTGCCAGCAGTTTATGGGACCCGAACAGGGGAGCTTTCTTT
TRBJ2-4,TRBV5-8,NA,TRBD1,CASSRGDRAAKNIQYF,TGTGCCAGCAGCCGAGGGGACAGGGCGGCCAAAAACATTCAGTACTTC
TRBJ2-2,TRBV10-3,NA,TRBD2,CAISRGGTGELFF,TGTGCCATCAGTAGGGGAGGGACCGGGGAGCTGTTTTTT
TRBJ1-1,TRBV19,NA,NA,CASDEGVNTEAFF,TGTGCCAGCGACGAGGGGGTTAACACTGAAGCTTTCTTT
TRBJ2-7,TRBV5-8,NA,TRBD2,CASSAVLAGGGSYEQYF,TGTGCCAGCAGCGCCGTTCTAGCGGGAGGGGGGTCCTACGAGCAGTACTTC
TRBJ1-2,TRBV6-2/TRBV6-3,once,TRBD1,CASSPIRTGTGYTF,TGTGCCAGCAGCCCCATTCGGACAGGGACTGGCTACACCTTC
TRBJ2-3,TRBV5-1,NA,TRBD2,CASSGGAYTDTQYF,TGCGCCAGTTCGGGAGGGGCGTACACAGATACGCAGTATTTT
TRBJ2-7,TRBV18,once,TRBD2,CASSRERGSYEQYF,TGTGCCAGCTCACGCGAGCGGGGGTCCTACGAGCAGTACTTC
TRBJ1-5,TRBV6-1,NA,TRBD1,CASREGTGLNQPQHF,TGTGCCAGCAGGGAAGGGACAGGCCTCAATCAGCCCCAGCATTTT
TRBJ1-1,TRBV6-5,NA,TRBD1,CASRRLTGGTEAFF,TGTGCCAGCAGACGGTTGACAGGGGGCACTGAAGCTTTCTTT
TRBJ1-2,TRBV28,NA,NA,CASSLPRARDSGGYTF,TGTGCCAGCAGTCTACCCCGTGCTAGGGACTCAGGTGGCTACACCTTC
TRBJ2-3,TRBV7-2,NA,TRBD2,CASSRIAGADTQYF,TGTGCCAGCAGCCGGATAGCGGGAGCAGATACGCAGTATTTT
TRBJ2-3,TRBV5-4,NA,NA,CASSSGSRGGTDTQYF,TGTGCCAGCAGCTCCGGATCCAGGGGCGGCACAGATACGCAGTATTTT
TRBJ1-2,TRBV28,NA,TRBD1,CASSFRGTGLSYYGYTF,TGTGCCAGCAGTTTCCGCGGGACAGGGCTCTCCTACTATGGCTACACCTTC
TRBJ2-3,TRBV27,NA,NA,CASSVSTVDTDTQYF,TGTGCCAGCAGTGTTTCGACAGTGGACACAGATACGCAGTATTTT
TRBJ2-3,TRBV3-1/TRBV3-2,NA,NA,CASSQDPGTDTQYF,TGTGCCAGCAGCCAAGATCCGGGCACAGATACGCAGTATTTT
TRBJ2-1,TRBV7-2,NA,TRBD2,CASSLAGGSNEQFF,TGTGCCAGCAGCTTAGCGGGAGGGAGTAATGAGCAGTTCTTC
TRBJ2-5,TRBV28,NA,NA,CASSLYSSETQYF,TGTGCCAGCAGTTTATATAGTTCGGAGACCCAGTACTTC
TRBJ2-1,TRBV6-4,NA,NA,CASSHLGGAQFF,TGTGCCAGCAGCCACTTGGGGGGGGCGCAGTTCTTC
TRBJ2-7,TRBV27,NA,NA,CASSFLGGGSYEQYF,TGTGCCAGCAGTTTTTTGGGTGGGGGGTCCTACGAGCAGTACTTC
TRBJ2-3,TRBV9,NA,TRBD2,CASSVAGTSGRTDTQYF,TGTGCCAGCAGCGTAGCCGGGACTAGCGGACGCACAGATACGCAGTATTTT
TRBJ2-1,TRBV7-6,NA,TRBD2,CASSRQSSGSSYNEQFF,TGTGCCAGCAGCCGCCAATCAAGCGGGAGTTCCTACAATGAGCAGTTCTTC
TRBJ2-7,TRBV7-2,NA,NA,CASSLAPSSYEQYF,TGTGCCAGCAGCTTAGCCCCGAGCTCCTACGAGCAGTACTTC
TRBJ2-1,TRBV5-6,once,NA,CASSLDRRRLYNEQFF,TGTGCCAGCAGCTTGGATCGGCGGAGACTCTACAATGAGCAGTTCTTC
TRBJ2-2,TRBV5-8,NA,NA,CASSFRASNTGELFF,TGTGCCAGCAGCTTTCGAGCCTCGAACACCGGGGAGCTGTTTTTT
TRBJ2-7,TRBV4-3,NA,NA,CASSQDNRGFTYEQYF,TGCGCCAGCAGCCAAGATAATAGGGGCTTCACCTACGAGCAGTACTTC
TRBJ1-4,TRBV19,NA,NA,CASYNEKLFF,TGTGCCAGTTATAATGAAAAACTGTTTTTT
TRBJ2-7,TRBV27,NA,TRBD1,CASLRTGDNNEQYF,TGTGCCAGTCTACGGACAGGGGATAACAACGAGCAGTACTTC
TRBJ1-3,TRBV28,NA,NA,CASSFPQGMGGNTIYF,TGTGCCAGCAGTTTCCCCCAGGGAATGGGAGGAAACACCATATATTTT
TRBJ2-1,TRBV5-1,NA,TRBD1,CASSQRQGARNEQFF,TGCGCCAGCAGCCAGCGACAGGGGGCGCGGAATGAGCAGTTCTTC
TRBJ2-2,TRBV4-3,NA,NA,CASSRRGAGELFF,TGCGCCAGCAGCCGCAGGGGGGCCGGGGAGCTGTTTTTT
TRBJ1-2,TRBV6-1,NA,TRBD1,CASREGQGEGYTF,TGTGCCAGCAGGGAAGGACAGGGGGAGGGCTACACCTTC
TRBJ2-5,TRBV5-1,NA,NA,CASRQGFQETQYF,TGCGCCAGCAGACAGGGATTCCAAGAGACCCAGTACTTC
TRBJ1-6,TRBV9,NA,NA,CASSALGEGSSPLHF,TGTGCCAGCAGCGCCCTGGGGGAGGGGAGTTCACCCCTCCACTTT
TRBJ2-7,TRBV14,NA,NA,CASSQTPGADSQQQYF,TGTGCCAGCAGCCAAACTCCAGGGGCAGACAGTCAACAGCAGTACTTC
TRBJ2-1,TRBV7-9,NA,TRBD2,CASSVSSGLNEQFF,TGTGCCAGCAGCGTTTCTAGCGGGCTAAATGAGCAGTTCTTC
TRBJ1-6,TRBV3-1/TRBV3-2,NA,NA,CASSFKRETDISYNNSPLHF,TGTGCCAGCAGCTTTAAGAGGGAAACCGACATCTCGTATAATAATTCACCCCTCCACTTT
TRBJ1-1,TRBV28,NA,TRBD1,CASSAHSRGRMGRNTEAFF,TGTGCCAGCAGTGCTCACTCCAGGGGGCGGATGGGTCGAAACACTGAAGCTTTCTTT